The present T cell receptor beta chain was sequenced within a study of T cells in Graves' hyperthyroidism and ophthalmopathy. RNA transcripts provided the source from which TCR beta CDR3 regions were amplified. Researchers ran a first-round RT-PCR on the TCR CDR3 using the HTBI primer set. TCRdb re-called the multiplex PCR reads through MiXCR, storing one row per CDR3 protein. In the table there are some 460,000 distinct CDR3 sequences, about a sixth of which are singletons. This clonotype showed up many times. Its matching antigen is unknown. Study-wide points: Most clonotypes that expanded in the thyroid above 0.001 also showed up in blood. Ophthalmopathy stood apart from stable hyperthyroidism in a 13 V-J model.

A lack of ophthalmopathy progression within 18 months defined stable Graves' hyperthyroidism. Patients aged 18 to 65 had newly diagnosed hyperthyroidism lasting under 2 months. CDR3 length equals 13 residues. Germline V CDR1 and CDR2: DFQATT, SNEGSKA (reference sequence). Deletions cut 1 base from V and 4 bases from J, with 5 bases between. The rearrangement uses TRBV20-1 and TRBJ1-6; D is unclear. Specimen: blood. This clonotype originated in a young woman with Graves' hyperthyroidism. The CDR3 nucleotides are TGCAGTGCTAGAGGTGGATATAATTCACCCCTCCACTTT. Translated, it gives CSARGGYNSPLHF.